Listed here is a single T cell receptor (beta chain). Its antigen is unidentified. The source of the sample is a study of siplizumab effects on memory and regulatory T cells. The table came from immunoSEQ multiplex PCR; TCRdb's copy has only in-frame clones and leaves some out. The repertoire has about 91,000 clones, approximately 94% of them found once; the top ten carry 6% to 7%. Germline V gene sequence: CDR1 SGHRS, CDR2 YFSETQ. Deletions cut 1 base from V and 0 bases from J, with 10 bases between. This CDR3 is built from 15 residues. Whole-study results and caveats: Confirmation was lacking for the suppressive function of proliferating Tregs derived from siplizumab cultures.

This receptor was obtained from a human donor in good health. Sequenced: CD8+ T cells sorted from blood. The chain recombines TRBV5-1 with TRBJ1-1, with TRBD1 as a possible D gene (5 bases). The DNA of the CDR3 is TGCGCCAGCAGCTTGTACGGGACGGTGAACACTGAAGCTTTCTTT. This encodes CASSLYGTVNTEAFF.